Given below is one T cell receptor beta chain in context. CDR1 is SGHAT and CDR2 is FQNNGV in the germline V gene. The CDR3 consists of 14 residues. The germline V and J ends were trimmed by 4 bases and 5 bases, with 14 bases remaining between them. Assay: immunoSEQ multiplex PCR; the TCRdb copy retains only in-frame clones and omits some. The data hold some 120,000 clones, with roughly nine tenths observed a single time. This sample is part of a study of control samples from healthy donors and cancer patients. V is TRBV11-2 and J is TRBJ2-5; D remains ambiguous. The sequencing sample was made of PBMCs. This TCR was sampled from a woman between 45 and 60 years old with colorectal cancer. CDR3 bases: TGTGCCAGCAGCTCACAGCCTTCTGGGGAGACCCAGTACTTC. As protein: CASSSQPSGETQYF.